These T cell receptor beta chains were read from a single sample in a study of blood T cell repertoires in COVID-19. Assay: immunoSEQ multiplex PCR; the TCRdb copy retains only in-frame clones and omits some. The table has a few hundred thousand clones, over 70% seen once. Material: PBMCs or T cells enriched from blood (not recorded which). Receptors were obtained from a woman aged 35 to 49 who had been exposed to COVID-19. Both conserved end residues are part of each CDR3. D genes are given only for firm matches. Clone size is given for some rows only: seen once, a few or many times, or a class if the clone is expanded.

j_call v_call clone_size d_call cdr3_nt cdr3_aa
TRBJ2-7 TRBV5-4 few TRBD1 TGTGCCAGCAGCCATATAGGGACAGGGCCGACCTACGAGCAGTACTTC CASSHIGTGPTYEQYF
TRBJ1-1 TRBV7-3 once . TGTGCCAGCAGCTTAAATACAGGACAGTACACTGAAGCTTTCTTT CASSLNTGQYTEAFF
TRBJ1-2 TRBV19 . . TGTGCCAGTAGCGACGGGGGGGAGGCGCCGGGATATGGCTACACCTTC CASSDGGEAPGYGYTF
TRBJ2-5 TRBV19 . TRBD1 TGTGCCAGTAACGGACAGGGCCAAGAGACCCAGTACTTC CASNGQGQETQYF
TRBJ2-2 TRBV6-2/TRBV6-3 . TRBD1 TGTGCCAGCAGTGTAACAGGGGGAGGAACCGGGGAGCTGTTTTTT CASSVTGGGTGELFF
TRBJ1-3 TRBV5-6 . TRBD1 TGTGCCAGCAGCTTACCGGGACAGGGGTCGGGAAACACCATATATTTT CASSLPGQGSGNTIYF
TRBJ2-1 TRBV7-6 . . TGTGCCAGCAGCACCTCTCGGGGGGCGTCGGGAGGAAACTACAATGAGCAGTTCTTC CASSTSRGASGGNYNEQFF
TRBJ1-4 TRBV3-1/TRBV3-2 . TRBD1 TGTGCCAGCAGCCGGCGACAGGGTAATGAAAAACTGTTTTTT CASSRRQGNEKLFF
TRBJ2-1 TRBV6-2/TRBV6-3 . TRBD2 TGTGCCAGCAGTCGGTATAGCGGGAGAAACGGTTACAATGAGCAGTTCTTC CASSRYSGRNGYNEQFF
TRBJ1-3 TRBV7-2 . . TGTGCCAGCAGCTTAGTCCAGGGAGGAAACACCATATATTTT CASSLVQGGNTIYF
TRBJ1-2 TRBV5-1 . . TGTGCCAGCAGCTTGGGTAATACAGTTGGCTACACCTTC CASSLGNTVGYTF
TRBJ2-2 TRBV15 . TRBD1 TGTGCCACCAGCAAACGCCTGGGACAGGGGACCGGGGAGCTGTTTTTT CATSKRLGQGTGELFF
TRBJ1-4 TRBV11-3 few . TGTGCCAGCAGCTTAGCCGAGGACAGAGAAAAACTGTTTTTT CASSLAEDREKLFF
TRBJ1-6 TRBV4-3 . . TGCGCCAGCAGCCAACTGGGCAGGGGTAATTCACCCCTCCACTTT CASSQLGRGNSPLHF
TRBJ1-2 TRBV10-3 . TRBD1 TGTGCCATCAGTGAGCCCGACAGGGCCACATATGGCTACACCTTC CAISEPDRATYGYTF
TRBJ1-4 TRBV30 . . TGTGCCTGGGGCCGGGATCTGGATGAAAAACTGTTTTTT CAWGRDLDEKLFF
TRBJ2-2 TRBV4-3 . TRBD2 TGCGCCAGCAGCCAAGATGGGAGGGGAGCGTTATCCGGGGAGCTGTTTTTT CASSQDGRGALSGELFF
TRBJ2-2 TRBV5-1 . . TGTGCCAGCAGTCCAACTTCAGGTACCGGGGAGCTGTTTTTT CASSPTSGTGELFF
TRBJ1-6 TRBV12-3/TRBV12-4 . . TGTGCCAGCAGGTCGGGGGATTCACCCCTCCACTTT CASRSGDSPLHF
TRBJ2-2 TRBV7-2 once . TGTGCCAGCAAGGACGGAGGGGCGGCCGGGGAGCTGTTTTTT CASKDGGAAGELFF
TRBJ2-1 TRBV15 . . TGTGCCACCAGCAGAGTTGCCGGGGATGAGCAGTTCTTC CATSRVAGDEQFF
TRBJ1-4 TRBV6-5 . . TGTGCCAGCAGTTACTCCCCGGGGGGCGCGGAAAAACTGTTTTTT CASSYSPGGAEKLFF
TRBJ1-2 TRBV27 . TRBD1 TGTGCCAGCAGTTTACAGACAGGGACGGGTGGCTACACCTTC CASSLQTGTGGYTF
TRBJ2-5 TRBV24-1 once TRBD2 TGTGCCACCAGTGGGGGCCGGATGGGCGTTCTAGCGGGAGAAGAGACCCAGTACTTC CATSGGRMGVLAGEETQYF
TRBJ2-7 TRBV29-1 . . TGCAGCGTGCGGCCACTTTTTGGGTCCGAGCAGTACTTC CSVRPLFGSEQYF
TRBJ2-7 TRBV28 . . TGTGCCAGCAGTTTCTGGCCTCCCGGGACAAACTCCTACGAGCAGTACTTC CASSFWPPGTNSYEQYF
TRBJ1-2 TRBV4-1 . . TGCGCCAGCAGCCTTACTAGAGCACGCCAGGGCTACACCTTC CASSLTRARQGYTF
TRBJ1-2 TRBV7-6 . TRBD1 TGTGCCAGCAGCCACTCAGGGGGCTATGGCTACACCTTC CASSHSGGYGYTF
TRBJ2-1 TRBV7-2 . TRBD2 TGTGCCAGCAGCTTAGCTCTAAGGGCTCGGGGGGATGAGCAGTTCTTC CASSLALRARGDEQFF
TRBJ2-1 TRBV24-1 . TRBD1 TGTGCCACCAGTGATAATGACAGGGCGCACTACAATGAGCAGTTCTTC CATSDNDRAHYNEQFF
TRBJ1-2 TRBV6-1 . . TGTGCCAGCAGTGAAACCAGGGGAAACTATGGCTACACCTTC CASSETRGNYGYTF
TRBJ1-1 TRBV6-6 . . TGTGCCAGCAGACCCGCAGGGAACACTGAAGCTTTCTTT CASRPAGNTEAFF
TRBJ2-5 TRBV1 . . TGCACCAGCAGCCAGAAGGATCCTCTAGCGGGGTCCCCCGGGGGGTCAGAGACCCAGTACTTC CTSSQKDPLAGSPGGSETQYF
TRBJ2-1 TRBV9 once . TGTGCCAGCAGCCCCACAGGGAAGTGGGACAATGAGCAGTTCTTC CASSPTGKWDNEQFF
TRBJ1-1 TRBV15 . . TGTGCCACCAGCAGAAAAGACCGGGCCCCCAGGGGTGAAGCTTTCTTT CATSRKDRAPRGEAFF
TRBJ1-5 TRBV7-3 . TRBD1 TGTGCCAGCAGCTTAGGAGCGAGGGACAGCGATCAGCCCCAGCATTTT CASSLGARDSDQPQHF
TRBJ1-6 TRBV27 . . TGTGCCAGCACCACGGGCGGGCGTAATTCACCCCTCCACTTT CASTTGGRNSPLHF
TRBJ1-5 TRBV18 . TRBD1 TGTGCCAGCTCATTCAGGGGGTTATTCCTTTGGCGACAGCCCCAGCATTTT CASSFRGLFLWRQPQHF
TRBJ2-1 TRBV9 . . TGTGCCAGCAGCGTAGGGGGCACACAGGGCCGGAGTGAGCAGTTCTTC CASSVGGTQGRSEQFF
TRBJ2-1 TRBV5-1 . . TGCGCCAGCAGCTTGAAGGGGTACAATGAGCAGTTCTTC CASSLKGYNEQFF
TRBJ1-1 TRBV5-5 . TRBD1 TGTGCCAGCAGCTTGGGTACCGGGACAGGGGAAGAGAACACTGAAGCTTTCTTT CASSLGTGTGEENTEAFF
TRBJ2-1 TRBV5-4 many . TGTGCCAGCAGCTTGGCCTCCCGTCCCTACAATGAGCAGTTCTTC CASSLASRPYNEQFF
TRBJ2-3 TRBV6-4 once TRBD2 TGTGCCAGCAGTGACACTAGCGGGGCAGATACGCAGTATTTT CASSDTSGADTQYF
TRBJ2-2 TRBV14 . . TGTGCCAGCAGCCCCATCGGCAGACAGCCAAACACCGGGGAGCTGTTTTTT CASSPIGRQPNTGELFF
TRBJ2-5 TRBV7-9 once . TGTGCCAGCAGCCGTTCTAGTGGGACCCAGTACTTC CASSRSSGTQYF
TRBJ2-5 TRBV6-5 once . TGTGCCAGCAGTTACTCTTCAGGCCAAGAGACCCAGTACTTC CASSYSSGQETQYF
TRBJ2-1 TRBV7-9 . . TGTGCCAGCCGATGGGGGGAGGTAGACAATGAGCAGTTCTTC CASRWGEVDNEQFF
TRBJ1-1 TRBV7-8 . . TGTGCCAGCACCCTCCGACTGGGTGAAGCTTTCTTT CASTLRLGEAFF
TRBJ2-1 TRBV28 . . TGTACCGTCACCCCGGCGGGGAACTCCTACAATGAGCAGTTCTTC CTVTPAGNSYNEQFF
TRBJ2-7 TRBV20-1 . TRBD2 TGCAGTGCTAGTCTAGCGGGGGTTAAATACGAGCAGTACTTC CSASLAGVKYEQYF
TRBJ1-6 TRBV4-2 . . TGTGCCAGCAGCCAAGAGGTGGGCCTATATAATTCACCCCTCCACTTT CASSQEVGLYNSPLHF
TRBJ1-2 TRBV4-2 . . TGTGCCAGCAGCCCGGAAGGGATACGGGAGAGTGAAGCTAACTATGGCTACACCTTC CASSPEGIRESEANYGYTF
TRBJ2-1 TRBV7-9 . TRBD2 TGTGCCAGCAGCTTAGTTCTCGGGGGGAACAATGAGCAGTTCTTC CASSLVLGGNNEQFF
TRBJ2-3 TRBV11-3 once . TGTGCCAGCAGCTCGGGACTCGAACTCACAGATACGCAGTATTTT CASSSGLELTDTQYF
TRBJ1-1 TRBV29-1 . . TGCAGCTCTGACTGGTTGGATGAGGCTTTCTTT CSSDWLDEAFF
TRBJ1-2 TRBV18 once . TGTGCCAGCTCACCCGACAGGAACGCCTATGGCTACACCTTC CASSPDRNAYGYTF
TRBJ2-2 TRBV27 . TRBD2 TGTGCCAGCAGTGTCCAGCCGGGACTAGCGCGCACCGGGGAGCTGTTTTTT CASSVQPGLARTGELFF